Listed below are T cell receptor beta chains from one sample, sequenced in a study of tumour-infiltrating T cells in Burkitt lymphoma. Produced via immunoSEQ multiplex PCR; TCRdb's table is partial and in-frame only. The profile shows about 4,400 clones, around 84% of them singletons. The sequencing input was tumor tissue. Receptor source: a human donor with diffuse large B-cell lymphoma. Some clones in this sample may be carry-over from other donors' samples. Each CDR3 is given without its conserved first and last residue. Each record gives: V gene, J gene, CDR3 protein.

v_call: TRBV4-2; j_call: TRBJ2-1; cdr3_aa: ASSHASGTYNEQF
v_call: TRBV29-1; j_call: TRBJ2-7; cdr3_aa: SAAGTSYEQY
v_call: TRBV2; j_call: TRBJ2-3; cdr3_aa: AIHRGQPSTDTQY
v_call: TRBV27; j_call: TRBJ2-3; cdr3_aa: ASSQLSTDTQY
v_call: TRBV2; j_call: TRBJ2-1; cdr3_aa: ASSEEAGGRSEQF
v_call: TRBV6-5; j_call: TRBJ1-1; cdr3_aa: ASTRGAGTEAF
v_call: TRBV6-1; j_call: TRBJ1-4; cdr3_aa: ASNGAEKLF
v_call: TRBV5-6; j_call: TRBJ2-5; cdr3_aa: ASSSRGGHYQETQY
v_call: TRBV5-5; j_call: TRBJ2-2; cdr3_aa: ASSLGLGSGELF
v_call: TRBV29-1; j_call: TRBJ1-5; cdr3_aa: SVSQGLSNQPQH
v_call: TRBV19; j_call: TRBJ1-1; cdr3_aa: ASSNQGARTEAF
v_call: TRBV5-6; j_call: TRBJ2-1; cdr3_aa: ASSPRESPSSYNEQF
v_call: TRBV7-8; j_call: TRBJ1-2; cdr3_aa: ASSFSGSLNYGYT
v_call: TRBV27; j_call: TRBJ2-1; cdr3_aa: ASKTSLDSYNEQF
v_call: TRBV4-1; j_call: TRBJ2-2; cdr3_aa: ASSQRILQGGELF
v_call: TRBV9; j_call: TRBJ2-2; cdr3_aa: ASSVGWREVAGELF
v_call: TRBV5-1; j_call: TRBJ1-2; cdr3_aa: ASSLDILIYGYT
v_call: TRBV7-2; j_call: TRBJ1-4; cdr3_aa: ASSLRWRTNEKLF
v_call: TRBV9; j_call: TRBJ1-2; cdr3_aa: ASPSGDANYGYT
v_call: TRBV7-2; j_call: TRBJ2-7; cdr3_aa: ASSPSGPRSYEQY
v_call: TRBV29-1; j_call: TRBJ2-1; cdr3_aa: SVAIGSDRDDNEQF
v_call: TRBV29-1; j_call: TRBJ1-1; cdr3_aa: SVVQGGTEAF
v_call: TRBV9; j_call: TRBJ2-3; cdr3_aa: ASSGGASGWGGTDTQY
v_call: TRBV29-1; j_call: TRBJ1-2; cdr3_aa: SVQGLYNYGYT
v_call: TRBV11-1; j_call: TRBJ2-5; cdr3_aa: ASSFESPQGRETQY
v_call: TRBV6-4; j_call: TRBJ1-2; cdr3_aa: ASSDPRWPGYT
v_call: TRBV7-6; j_call: TRBJ2-5; cdr3_aa: ASSLNTVLETQY
v_call: TRBV6-5; j_call: TRBJ1-2; cdr3_aa: ASSITGENSGYT
v_call: TRBV19; j_call: TRBJ1-2; cdr3_aa: ASSITSNYGYT